This record covers a single T cell receptor beta chain. TCRdb's table, derived via immunoSEQ multiplex PCR, lists solely in-frame clones and lacks some. The sample carries 450,000 to 500,000 clones, 70% to 90% recorded once. The data derive from a study of blood T cell repertoires in COVID-19. Study-level background: From T cells, B-cell-depleted T cells, or PBMCs came the material, which was cDNA or gDNA.

Sequencing was carried out using peripheral blood. The clonotype comes from a human donor in a cohort sampled during active COVID-19.

The CDR3 spells CASSPPGQSYEQYF. CDR3 DNA: TGTGCCAGCTCACCGCCGGGACAATCCTACGAGCAGTACTTC. V is TRBV18 and J is TRBJ2-7; the D gene is possibly TRBD1 (6 bases). The V gene lost 3 bases and the J gene lost 1 base, with 10 bases spanning the gap. This CDR3 contains 14 residues. CDR1 and CDR2 (germline): KGHSH, LQKENI.